A selection of T cell receptor beta chains follows, all from one sample in a study of memory CD4+ T cells and cytomegalovirus serostatus. Produced via immunoSEQ multiplex PCR; TCRdb's table is partial and in-frame only. Here the sample spans some 54,000 clones, 80% to 85% being singletons. Sequenced input: memory CD4+ T cells from blood. These receptors were taken from an adult in good health and CMV-seropositive. CDR3s include the opening cysteine and the closing phenylalanine or tryptophan. Each record gives: CDR3 length, V gene, clone size, J gene, D gene, CDR3 DNA, CDR3 protein. The D gene is left open where the match is weak. Size tells how often a clone was seen (once, few, many) or the class of an expanded clone, and some rows leave it out.

>13|TRBV7-9|-|TRBJ1-1|-
TGTGCCAGCAGCTTTCGGGATGTCACTGAAGCTTTCTTT
CASSFRDVTEAFF
>14|TRBV28|-|TRBJ2-7|-
TGTGCCAGTTGCCCCCAGGACCTCTCCTACGAGCAGTACTTC
CASCPQDLSYEQYF
>13|TRBV5-8|-|TRBJ1-1|-
TGTGCCAGCAGCTTAACAGCGAACACTGAAGCTTTCTTT
CASSLTANTEAFF
>14|TRBV19|-|TRBJ1-5|TRBD1
TGTGCCAGCGCCGGACAGGCTGGGACCCAGCCCCAGCATTTT
CASAGQAGTQPQHF
>15|TRBV5-1|-|TRBJ2-1|TRBD2
TGCGCCAGCAGCTTAAGCGGGAGGGCCTTCGATGAGCAGTTCTTC
CASSLSGRAFDEQFF
>13|TRBV7-9|-|TRBJ2-7|-
TGTGCCAGCAGCTTGGGGGACAAATACGAGCAGTACTTC
CASSLGDKYEQYF
>17|TRBV18|few|TRBJ2-1|TRBD2
TGTGCCAGCTCACCATTTTCCCCTAGCGGGATATACAATGAGCAGTTCTTC
CASSPFSPSGIYNEQFF
>14|TRBV2|-|TRBJ2-1|TRBD2
TGTGCCAGCAGTGTACTAGCGGGAGAAGACGAGCAGTTCTTC
CASSVLAGEDEQFF
>16|TRBV5-1|-|TRBJ1-2|-
TGCGCCAGCAGCAACGGGACTCAATATACAGGCTATGGCTACACCTTC
CASSNGTQYTGYGYTF
>15|TRBV27|-|TRBJ1-6|-
TGTGCCAGCAGACCTAGGCGGGGGGACTCGTCACCCCTCCACTTT
CASRPRRGDSSPLHF
>15|TRBV9|-|TRBJ2-5|-
TGTGCCAGCAGCCCCGGCGGGGACTGGCAAGAGACCCAGTACTTC
CASSPGGDWQETQYF
>15|TRBV19|-|TRBJ1-5|TRBD1
TGTGCCAGTAGACGGGACAGGGGTGGCAATCAGCCCCAGCATTTT
CASRRDRGGNQPQHF
>13|TRBV4-3|-|TRBJ1-2|-
TGCGCCAGCAGCCCCCAGGCAAACTATGGCTACACCTTC
CASSPQANYGYTF
>13|TRBV5-1|-|TRBJ1-4|-
TGCGCCAGCAGCTCGTCCATGGGTGGAGAACTGTTTTTT
CASSSSMGGELFF
>13|TRBV19|few|TRBJ1-5|-
TGTGCCAGTAAGTTTGCGGGGGATCAGCCCCAGCATTTT
CASKFAGDQPQHF
>14|TRBV4-2|-|TRBJ2-2|-
TGTGCCAGCAGCCCACAGGGAGGGACCGGGGAGCTGTTTTTT
CASSPQGGTGELFF
>12|TRBV30|few|TRBJ2-6|-
TGTGCCCGGGATTCTGGGGCCAACGTCCTGACTTTC
CARDSGANVLTF